One sample yielded the 6 T cell receptor beta chains listed below, sequenced in a study of T cell changes during pregnancy in multiple sclerosis. Clones were read by immunoSEQ multiplex PCR, and TCRdb kept only the in-frame ones, dropping some. Among over 50,000 clones listed, 75% to 90% were seen once. Source: CD4+ T cells from peripheral blood mononuclear cells, taken in the third trimester of pregnancy. The source is a female donor with multiple sclerosis, enrolled in a pregnancy study.

The CDR3 DNA reads TGTGCCAGCACTGGACTAGCGGGAGGTGAGCAGTACTTC. It translates to CASTGLAGGEQYF. The rearrangement links TRBV2 to TRBJ2-7; 14 bases are shared with TRBD2. Trimming at V came to 7 bases and at J to 7 bases, leaving 3 bases not matched to a gene. The V gene's germline CDR1 is SNHLY and CDR2 FYNNEI. CDR3 length: 13 residues.

The V call is TRBV5-1, the J call TRBJ2-3; D might be TRBD2 (7 bases). The CDR3 has 15 residues. The V and J ends lost 4 bases and 2 bases respectively, with 14 bases between them. The germline V gene has CDR1 SGHRS and CDR2 YFSETQ. The CDR3 nucleotides are TGCGCCAGCAGCGCGGGGGTGGGGGCCACAGATACGCAGTATTTT. This encodes CASSAGVGATDTQYF.

This CDR3 reads CASSAITGGAYQPQHF. The CDR3 DNA follows: TGTGCCAGCAGTGCTATCACAGGGGGCGCCTATCAGCCCCAGCATTTT. This rearrangement joins TRBV2 to TRBJ1-5; 9 bases line up with TRBD1. CDR3 size: 16 residues. Germline V gene lookup returns CDR1 SNHLY and CDR2 FYNNEI. The J segment lost 5 bases and the V segment lost 4 bases, leaving 9 bases of the junction unmatched.

The chain couples TRBV15 to TRBJ2-3; TRBD2 is a possible D gene (7 bases). CDR3 length: 16 residues. Germline V gene lookup returns CDR1 LNHNV and CDR2 YYDKDF (reference sequence). Trimming shortened V by 1 base and J by 7 bases, and 18 bases separated the two germline ends. DNA of the CDR3: TGTGCCACCAGCAGAGTGGCGATGGGAGGGGACAATACGCAGTATTTT. Protein product: CATSRVAMGGDNTQYF.

The chain carries TRBV7-8 and TRBJ1-2, with 7 bases aligning to TRBD1. The CDR3 spans 14 residues. V lost 2 bases and J lost 8; bases outside the gene matches: 8. The germline V gene encodes CDR1 SGHVS and CDR2 FQNEAQ. The CDR3 is CASSLRTGRQGYTF. The DNA of the CDR3 is TGTGCCAGCAGCTTAAGGACAGGACGGCAAGGCTACACCTTC.

V is TRBV7-9 and J is TRBJ2-1; 9 nucleotides line up with TRBD2. CDR1 and CDR2 (germline): SEHNR, FQNEAQ (reference sequence). The CDR3 spans 13 residues. V lost 5 bases and J lost 7; bases outside the gene matches: 3. The DNA for the CDR3 is TGTGCCAGCAGCCCCCTAGCGGGGAATGAGCAGTTCTTC. Protein product: CASSPLAGNEQFF.